A single TCR beta chain is shown here with its context. Its target antigen remains unknown. Base qualities are missing; no much larger clone stands one base away. The V end loses 4 bases and the J end loses 5 bases, and a stretch of 12 bases separates them. From a lookup of the germline V gene, CDR1 and CDR2 are MDHEN and SYDVKM. The CDR3, cysteine through phenylalanine, is 13 amino acids long. Only the CDR3 DNA stays, 39 bases, in frame from base 1. TCR CDR3 regions were amplified from genomic DNA by multiplex PCR using the deep immunoSEQ assay. Extracted genomic DNA from each cell subset was distributed evenly across all wells of several immunoSEQ 96-well plates, and each plate was treated as a replicate. For unsorted PBMC, approximately 0.3 ug of genomic DNA, equivalent to around 30,000 T cell genomes, went into each replicate PCR. Unsorted PBMC genomic DNA was sequenced across ten immunoSEQ deep assay plates. The purified libraries were quantified using a Qubit 3.0 fluorometer, sized with a Bioanalyzer 2100, and then quantified again using the KAPA Library Quantification kit. Each immunoSEQ 96-well plate was sequenced on its own single-read 150-cycle Illumina NextSeq 550 flow cell. Per the authors' processing: The immunoSEQ output contained only junctional sequences without quality scores, so filtering could not match that applied to full-length reads. To assign V/J genes and CDR3, sequences were annotated using PyIR, a Python wrapper for IgBLAST v1.9, with IMGT germline references. Reads were filtered out if the reads had weak V/J assignments (E-value above 1e-6), no CDR3, stop codons, out-of-frame junctions, or ambiguous translated residues. V3J clonotypes were defined as sequences sharing the same inferred V gene, J gene, and CDR3 amino acid sequence. The percentage overlap between two repertoires was calculated by dividing the number of shared unique clonotypes by the size of the smaller repertoire. Richness of each repertoire was evaluated using RTK rarefaction, the Chao1 estimator, and Recon v2.1 estimates of unobserved clonotypes. The clones in this table, taken by TCRdb from immuneACCESS, are in-frame only. Not every clone is retained; where verified, under half of the shortfall comes from an unresolved V gene, and the cause of the rest is unknown. The V and J calls and the clone size are those of that table, but D and trimming were determined from the DNA. This sample lists about 480,000 clones; around 74% were detected once. The ten biggest clones cover about an eighth of the sample.

This sample stems from a study of shared clonotypes between healthy human individuals (dated by TCRdb to the early 2020s). In terms of the full investigation: The cohort comprised two women and a few men aged 18 to 49 years. Leukapheresis yielded between about 0.9 and 9 billion PBMCs per donor. To increase sequencing depth and limit assay-specific biases, different laboratories used diverse techniques to prepare libraries and sequence TCR repertoires. Blood TCR repertoires of roughly five healthy adults were deeply sequenced to estimate repertoire size and the extent of clonotype sharing between individuals.

What the study reported, not specific to this receptor: Pairwise subsampling led to the expectation that sequencing depth would affect the degree of clonotype sharing among donors. The small number of donors limited the genetic and exposure-history diversity represented. Sampling was limited to blood, and TCR repertoires in tissue likely differ from TCR repertoires in blood.

Healthy HIV-negative adults with no recently reported acute infections or vaccinations were included as donors. Every donor was a Caucasian adult living in Nashville, Tennessee, USA. For unsorted samples, 80 million to 100 million PBMCs were counted, and genomic DNA was extracted using the QIAamp DNA Blood Mini kit. After blood collection by leukapheresis, PBMCs were isolated using Ficoll-Histopaque density gradient centrifugation and then cryopreserved in the vapor phase of liquid nitrogen. This receptor was taken from a woman aged 40 to 50 in good health. Some clones in this sample may be carry-over from other donors' samples. Sequenced sample: PBMCs. The chain is made from TRBV28 and TRBJ2-7, and perhaps TRBD1 as D gene, on 6 matching bases. The DNA sequence is given as TGTGCCAGCAGTTCGTCAGGGACACACGAGCAGTACTTC. Translation gives CASSSSGTHEQYF.